This is a list of T cell receptor beta chains from one sample in a study of T cell repertoires in cytomegalovirus infection. TCRdb redid the calling of the reads with MiXCR, one entry per CDR3 protein. The repertoire has approximately 600,000 distinct CDR3 sequences, 35% to 50% of them found once; the top ten carry around 48%. Their antigens are not known. The sample consisted of cultured PBMCs, taken from culture after CMV antigen stimulation. These receptor sequences come from a human donor in good health (CMV status not recorded). Some clones in this sample may be carry-over from other donors' samples. Both conserved end residues are part of each CDR3. Fields, in order: D gene, V gene, clone size, J gene, CDR3 DNA, CDR3 protein. D genes are given only for firm matches. Only some rows state a clone size, as once, few, many or a class for expanded clones.

NA	TRBV10-3	NA	TRBJ2-3	TGTGCCATCAGTGAGAACGGCGGGTCGGGGCGTTTGGATACGCAGTATTTT	CAISENGGSGRLDTQYF
NA	TRBV19	few	TRBJ2-6	TGTGCCAGTAGTAAACAGGGTACTGGGGCCAACGTCCTGACTTTC	CASSKQGTGANVLTF
NA	TRBV10-3	few	TRBJ1-2	TGTGCCATCAGCGAGGCGACAGATTTTGGTGGCTACACCTTC	CAISEATDFGGYTF
NA	TRBV2	NA	TRBJ2-3	TGTGCCAGAAGCCGGGCTAGCACAGATACGCAGTATTTT	CARSRASTDTQYF
NA	TRBV2	few	TRBJ2-2	TGTGCCAGCACCCCGGGAGGGGGCGCGTTCACCGGGGAGCTGTTTTTT	CASTPGGGAFTGELFF
TRBD1	TRBV27	NA	TRBJ1-2	TGTGCCAGCAGTTTTCTCCTCGACAGGGGCGGCTACACCTTC	CASSFLLDRGGYTF
TRBD2	TRBV27	NA	TRBJ2-1	TGTGCCAGCAGCCCATGGGCGGGAGGAGCTTTCAATGAGCAGTTCTTC	CASSPWAGGAFNEQFF
NA	TRBV20-1	few	TRBJ2-1	TGCCTCCCCCGGCGGGCAACACGATACAATGAGCAGTTCTTC	CLPRRATRYNEQFF
TRBD1	TRBV6-1	NA	TRBJ1-2	TGTGCCAGCAGTGAAGCGGTTGACAGGGGGCGGGGAGGCTACACCTTC	CASSEAVDRGRGGYTF
NA	TRBV20-1	few	TRBJ2-1	TGCAGTGCTAGATCCCGAAGGGGATACAATGAGCAGTTCTTC	CSARSRRGYNEQFF
TRBD1	TRBV6-2/TRBV6-3	few	TRBJ2-7	TGTGCCAGCACCAGGACAGGCGGCTACTCCTACGAGCAGTACTTC	CASTRTGGYSYEQYF
TRBD2	TRBV7-2	few	TRBJ2-7	TGTGCCAGCAGCTCCGCCGGGACTAGCGGGAGGTTCGAGCAGTACTTC	CASSSAGTSGRFEQYF
NA	TRBV28	few	TRBJ2-5	TGTGCCAGCACCGTATTACGCTTCCGGGGCCCGTTAGCCCAAGGCGAGACCCAGTACTTC	CASTVLRFRGPLAQGETQYF
NA	TRBV28	NA	TRBJ2-3	TGTGCCAGCAGGCCCTCTCGAGGCGGATTCACAGATACGCAGTATTTT	CASRPSRGGFTDTQYF
TRBD1	TRBV12-3/TRBV12-4	NA	TRBJ2-1	TGTGCCAGCAGACGACAGGGTGGGTACAATGAGCAGTTCTTC	CASRRQGGYNEQFF
NA	TRBV10-3	once	TRBJ2-7	TGTGCCATCAGTGAGTCGAGTGGGTTGGGGTTTCCCTACGAGCAGTACTTC	CAISESSGLGFPYEQYF
NA	TRBV29-1	NA	TRBJ2-3	TGCAGCGTGGTGGTAACCACCTACAATACAGATACGCAGTATTTT	CSVVVTTYNTDTQYF
NA	TRBV6-2/TRBV6-3	NA	TRBJ1-1	TGTGCCAGCACCGGGGGACGGCGGAGGGCTGAAGCTTTCTTT	CASTGGRRRAEAFF
NA	TRBV10-2	NA	TRBJ2-2	TGCGCCAGCAGCGTCAGGGGTCCGGGTGCCGGGGAGCTGTTTTTT	CASSVRGPGAGELFF
NA	TRBV25-1	NA	TRBJ1-6	TGTGCCAGCAGTGGGGACCGGTGGGATTCACCCCTCCACTTT	CASSGDRWDSPLHF
NA	TRBV24-1	NA	TRBJ2-7	TGTGCCACCAGTGATTTGGGCAGGTCGGGGACCTACGAGCAGTACTTC	CATSDLGRSGTYEQYF
NA	TRBV20-1	NA	TRBJ1-2	TGCAGTGCTAGAGATCCCGCGGGCCGGGGCTACACCTTC	CSARDPAGRGYTF
TRBD1	TRBV7-2	NA	TRBJ2-3	TGTGCCAGCAGCTTAAGGCTTACAGGGGGCGAGGGCACAGATACGCAGTATTTT	CASSLRLTGGEGTDTQYF
NA	TRBV15	few	TRBJ2-2	TGTGCCACCAGCAGAGAATCGGGAACAGGCCGGGCCACCGGGGAGCTGTTTTTT	CATSRESGTGRATGELFF
NA	TRBV20-1	NA	TRBJ2-3	TGCAGTGCTAGCGCAGTCACAGATACGCAGTATTTT	CSASAVTDTQYF
NA	TRBV6-1	NA	TRBJ2-1	TGTGCCAGCAGTGGTGGGCCGGGCCACTACAATGAGCAGTTCTTC	CASSGGPGHYNEQFF
TRBD2	TRBV24-1	few	TRBJ2-1	TGTGCCACCAGTGATTCGCCTCGGTCTATGGGCGGGAGCGGCCGGCAGTTCTTC	CATSDSPRSMGGSGRQFF
NA	TRBV28	NA	TRBJ1-2	TGTGCCCTTGGCCCCTGGGGCTACACCTTC	CALGPWGYTF